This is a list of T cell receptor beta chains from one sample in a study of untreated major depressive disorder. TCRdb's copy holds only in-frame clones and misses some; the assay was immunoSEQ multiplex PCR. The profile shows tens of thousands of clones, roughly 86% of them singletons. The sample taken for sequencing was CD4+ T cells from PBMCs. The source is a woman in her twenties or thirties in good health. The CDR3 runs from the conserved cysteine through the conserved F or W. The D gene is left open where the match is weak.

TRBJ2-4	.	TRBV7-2	CASSLAGGTGPVLPQYF	TGTGCCAGCAGCTTAGCGGGTGGTACAGGCCCTGTTCTTCCCCAGTACTTC
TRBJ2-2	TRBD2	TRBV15	CATSRDRGGLGELFF	TGTGCCACCAGCAGAGATCGGGGAGGGCTCGGGGAGCTGTTTTTT
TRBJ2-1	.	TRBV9	CASSVGAGSPNNEQFF	TGTGCCAGCAGCGTAGGAGCAGGGTCTCCCAACAATGAGCAGTTCTTC
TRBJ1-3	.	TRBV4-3	CASSQDEGGGNTIYF	TGCGCCAGCAGCCAAGATGAGGGTGGGGGAAACACCATATATTTT
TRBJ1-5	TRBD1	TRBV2	CASRQGQGAQHF	TGTGCCAGCCGACAGGGTCAAGGAGCCCAGCATTTT
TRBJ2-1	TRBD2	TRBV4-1	CASSQTTSPPYNEQFF	TGCGCCAGCAGCCAAACGACTAGCCCACCCTACAATGAGCAGTTCTTC
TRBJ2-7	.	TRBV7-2	CASSFSSYEQYF	TGTGCCAGCAGCTTTTCTTCCTACGAGCAGTACTTC
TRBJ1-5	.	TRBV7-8	CASSLIADTPRGNQPQHF	TGTGCCAGCAGCTTAATTGCGGACACTCCTAGGGGAAATCAGCCCCAGCATTTT
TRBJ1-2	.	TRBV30	CAWSDKGYYGYTF	TGTGCCTGGAGTGACAAGGGGTACTATGGCTACACCTTC
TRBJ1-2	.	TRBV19	CASLRRDRNYGYTF	TGTGCCAGTCTAAGACGCGACAGGAACTATGGCTACACCTTC
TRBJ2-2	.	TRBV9	CASRLGNTGELFF	TGTGCCAGCAGGTTAGGGAACACCGGGGAGCTGTTTTTT